Listed below are T cell receptor beta chains from one sample, sequenced in a study of blood T cells in healthy people across ages. TCRdb re-derived calls from the 5' RACE reads in MiXCR, one entry per CDR3 protein. Of around 1,000,000 distinct CDR3 sequences detected, roughly two fifths appear once; the ten largest clones hold over 10%. Sequenced sample: blood. The receptors stem from a man aged 18 to 35 in good health. CDR3s include the opening cysteine and the closing phenylalanine or tryptophan. D genes are given only for firm matches. Where a row states a size, it is once, few, many or the class of an expanded clone; other rows omit it.

V	size	D	J	CDR3	DNA
TRBV6-6	.	.	TRBJ2-1	CASSKGPSYNEQFF	TGTGCCAGCAGTAAAGGGCCCTCCTACAATGAGCAGTTCTTC
TRBV7-2	.	TRBD1	TRBJ1-4	CASSLDVGTGNEKLFF	TGTGCCAGCAGCTTGGATGTTGGGACAGGGAACGAAAAACTGTTTTTT
TRBV21-1	.	.	TRBJ1-2	CASSKRFGGLDYGYTF	TGTGCCAGCAGCAAGAGGTTTGGGGGCCTGGACTATGGCTACACCTTC
TRBV5-1	.	TRBD2	TRBJ2-6	CASSLSTSGGQISGANVLTF	TGCGCCAGCAGCTTGAGTACTAGCGGGGGCCAAATCTCTGGGGCCAACGTCCTGACTTTC
TRBV20-1	few	.	TRBJ2-3	CSANTAGGPLYTQYF	TGCAGTGCTAACACGGCCGGGGGGCCGCTATATACGCAGTATTTT
TRBV11-2	.	.	TRBJ1-2	CASSLGFKLRDNGYTF	TGTGCCAGCAGCTTAGGTTTTAAGTTAAGGGACAATGGCTACACCTTC
TRBV5-1	few	TRBD1	TRBJ1-4	CASSPDRADEKLFF	TGCGCCAGCAGCCCTGACAGGGCGGATGAAAAACTGTTTTTT
TRBV4-2	.	TRBD1	TRBJ1-2	CASSQFTGDQPNGYTF	TGTGCCAGCAGCCAGTTTACAGGGGATCAACCTAATGGCTACACCTTC
TRBV27	.	TRBD1	TRBJ1-2	CASSLSGTGNGYTF	TGTGCCAGCAGTTTATCGGGGACAGGGAACGGCTACACCTTC
TRBV20-1	.	.	TRBJ2-1	CSARAPDVSSYNEQFF	TGCAGTGCTAGAGCCCCCGACGTAAGCTCCTACAATGAGCAGTTCTTC
TRBV16	.	.	TRBJ2-4	CASSPQQRGADNEQYF	TGTGCCAGCAGCCCTCAACAAAGGGGAGCGGATAATGAGCAGTACTTC